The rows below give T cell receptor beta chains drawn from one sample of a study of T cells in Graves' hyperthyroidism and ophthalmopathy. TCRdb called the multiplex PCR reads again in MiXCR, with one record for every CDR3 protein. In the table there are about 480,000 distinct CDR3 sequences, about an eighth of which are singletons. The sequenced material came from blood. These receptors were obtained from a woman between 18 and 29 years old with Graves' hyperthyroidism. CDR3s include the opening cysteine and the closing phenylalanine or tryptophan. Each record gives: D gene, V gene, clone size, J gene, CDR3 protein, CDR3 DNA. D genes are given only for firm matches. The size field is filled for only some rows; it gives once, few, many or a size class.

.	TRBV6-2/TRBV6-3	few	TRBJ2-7	CASSFPPGGAKTYEQYF	TGTGCCAGCAGTTTCCCCCCTGGGGGGGCGAAGACCTACGAGCAGTACTTC
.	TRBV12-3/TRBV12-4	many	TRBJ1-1	CASSWSGANTEAFF	TGTGCCAGCAGTTGGTCAGGGGCGAACACTGAAGCTTTCTTT
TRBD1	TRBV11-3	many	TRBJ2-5	CASSLRGLETQYF	TGTGCCAGCAGCTTAAGGGGGCTGGAGACCCAGTACTTC
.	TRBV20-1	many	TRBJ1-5	CSAGKDRRQPQHF	TGCAGTGCTGGTAAGGACCGAAGGCAGCCCCAGCATTTT
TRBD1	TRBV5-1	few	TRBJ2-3	CASSRGQGASTDTQYF	TGCGCCAGCAGCCGCGGACAGGGGGCGAGCACAGATACGCAGTATTTT
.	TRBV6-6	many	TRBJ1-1	CASSYLTGTEAFF	TGTGCCAGCAGTTACTTGACCGGGACGGAAGCTTTCTTT
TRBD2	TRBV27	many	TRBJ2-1	CASSPTRKTSEDEQFF	TGTGCCAGCAGTCCAACACGAAAAACTAGCGAAGATGAGCAGTTCTTC
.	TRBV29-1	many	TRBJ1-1	CSVAPDGVSEAFF	TGCAGCGTTGCCCCGGACGGGGTCTCTGAAGCTTTCTTT
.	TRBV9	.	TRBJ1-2	CASSAPFGSGNYGYTF	.
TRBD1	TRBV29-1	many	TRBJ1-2	CSVWDRGYGYTF	TGCAGCGTGTGGGACAGGGGCTATGGCTACACCTTC
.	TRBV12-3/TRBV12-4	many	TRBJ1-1	CASRLSGNTEAFF	TGTGCCAGCAGGTTAAGCGGTAACACTGAAGCTTTCTTT
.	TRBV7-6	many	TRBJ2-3	CASSLAGRSGAANTQYF	TGTGCCAGCAGCTTAGCGGGTCGGAGCGGAGCGGCAAATACGCAGTATTTT
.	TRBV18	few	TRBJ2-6	CASSRNREAGANVLTF	TGTGCCAGCTCACGGAACAGGGAGGCTGGGGCCAACGTCCTGACTTTC
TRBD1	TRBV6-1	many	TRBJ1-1	CASRLGQGRSTEAFF	TGTGCCAGCAGACTGGGACAGGGGAGAAGCACTGAAGCTTTCTTT
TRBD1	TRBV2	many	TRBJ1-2	CASSAGTGNPGYTF	TGTGCCAGCAGTGCCGGGACAGGCAATCCCGGCTACACCTTC
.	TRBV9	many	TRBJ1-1	CASSVASNTEAFF	TGTGCCAGCAGCGTCGCCTCGAACACTGAAGCTTTCTTT
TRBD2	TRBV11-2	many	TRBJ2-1	CASSPQTSGNEQFF	TGTGCCAGCAGCCCTCAGACTAGCGGCAATGAGCAGTTCTTC
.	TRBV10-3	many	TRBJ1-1	CAIQGVMNTEAFF	TGTGCCATCCAGGGAGTGATGAACACTGAAGCTTTCTTT
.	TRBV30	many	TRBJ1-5	CAWTLGGRQPQHF	TGTGCCTGGACCCTTGGGGGACGACAGCCCCAGCATTTT
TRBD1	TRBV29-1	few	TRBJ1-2	CSVGPGQGPFVGYTF	TGCAGCGTTGGACCGGGACAGGGGCCCTTCGTTGGCTACACCTTC
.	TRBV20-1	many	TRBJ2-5	CSAIKNKETQYF	TGCAGTGCTATTAAGAATAAAGAGACCCAGTACTTC
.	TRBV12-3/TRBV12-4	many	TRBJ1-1	CASSPDLWGTEAFF	TGTGCCAGCAGTCCAGACCTCTGGGGGACTGAAGCTTTCTTT
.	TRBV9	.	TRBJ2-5	CASSVDDRLQETQYF	TGTGCCAGCAGCGTAGATGACAGACTCCAAGAGACCCAGTACTTC
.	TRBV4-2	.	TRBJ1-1	CASSQAEGKGKGNTEAFF	TGTGCCAGCAGCCAAGCAGAGGGGAAGGGGAAGGGTAACACTGAAGCTTTCTTT
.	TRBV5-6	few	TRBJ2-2	CASSLRGRNTGELFF	TGTGCCAGCAGCCTGCGTGGCAGGAACACCGGGGAGCTGTTTTTT
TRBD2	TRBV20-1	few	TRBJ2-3	CSARSASGSTDTQYF	TGCAGTGCTAGATCGGCTAGCGGAAGCACAGATACGCAGTATTTT
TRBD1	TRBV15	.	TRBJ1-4	CATRTTGASDEKLFF	TGTGCCACCAGGACGACAGGGGCCTCCGATGAAAAACTGTTTTTT
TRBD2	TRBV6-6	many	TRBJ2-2	CASSYPASGRASTGELFF	TGTGCCAGCAGTTACCCGGCCAGCGGGAGGGCAAGCACCGGGGAGCTGTTTTTT
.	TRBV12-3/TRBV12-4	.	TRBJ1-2	CASSSGPGVGYGYTF	TGTGCCAGCAGTTCGGGGCCGGGGGTTGGCTATGGCTACACCTTC
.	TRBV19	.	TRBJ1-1	CASRGDRNTEAFF	TGTGCCAGTAGGGGAGACCGGAACACTGAAGCTTTCTTT